This TCR beta chain was recorded in a study of breast tumors, draining lymph nodes, adjacent tissues. A single record per CDR3 protein comes from TCRdb applying MiXCR to the multiplex PCR reads. There are about 22,000 distinct CDR3 sequences in the sample; approximately 64% occur only once, and roughly 19% lies in the top ten. The CDR3 contains 12 residues. Per germline, CDR1 SGHRS and CDR2 YFSETQ. V gave up 5 bases and J gave up 10 bases; unmatched junction bases: 6. This clonotype was found many times. The V and J genes are TRBV5-1 and TRBJ1-1; the match to TRBD1 covers 9 bases. The sequenced sample was tumor-adjacent breast tissue. The receptor's source is a female donor with breast cancer. Some clones in this sample may be carry-over from other donors' samples. The CDR3 reads CASSPGQGLAFF. The DNA for the CDR3 is TGCGCCAGCAGTCCCGGACAGGGGCTAGCTTTCTTT.